This TCR beta chain appears in the sequencing data of a study of OX40 agonist ivuxolimab in advanced cancers. Study at large: The study treated patients with ivuxolimab, an agonistic anti-OX40 (CD134) antibody. General study points: On average, a greater number of expanded clones characterised CD8+ T cells relative to CD4+.

TCRdb's copy holds only in-frame clones and misses some; the assay was immunoSEQ multiplex PCR. The sample lists roughly 80,000 clones; about nine tenths were seen once. The V and J ends lost 1 base and 2 bases respectively, with 11 bases between them. Germline values: CDR1 SGHAT, CDR2 FQNNGV. The CDR3 sequence is 15 residues long. Of note for this clone: The antigen remains unidentified.

The TCR originated in an adult with an advanced solid tumor such as melanoma, head and neck, liver or kidney cancer. The specimen was CD4+ or CD8+ T cells sorted from blood, collected in a trial of the OX40 agonist ivuxolimab. This rearrangement joins TRBV11-2 to TRBJ2-5; D might be TRBD1 (5 bases). The CDR3 DNA sequence: TGTGCCAGCAGCTTAGCTTCAGGGCGGCAAGAGACCCAGTACTTC. As protein: CASSLASGRQETQYF. Variable domain in full (rest from reference TRBV11-2 and TRBJ2-5): EAGVAQSPRYKIIEKRQSVAFWCNPISGHATLYWYQQILGQGPKLLIQFQNNGVVDDSQLPKDRFSAERLKGVDSTLKIQPAKLEDSAVYLCASSLASGRQETQYFGPGTRLLVL.